This note documents a single T cell receptor beta chain sequence. Its antigen is still unknown. These data belong to a study of beta chain features in type 1 diabetes. About the research overall: Regarding age, gender and cell yields, patients proved similar to healthy donors. Findings and caveats of the study: Shorter TCRB CDR3s, moderately but significantly so, marked every one of the four CD4+ subsets in Type 1 diabetes patients.

Germline V gene lookup returns CDR1 DFQATT and CDR2 SNEGSKA (reference sequence). The CDR3 consists of 10 residues. Deletions cut 6 bases from V and 7 bases from J, with 8 bases between. Expressed TCRB transcripts were sequenced because the isolated RNA had all been reverse transcribed beforehand. Clones were read by immunoSEQ multiplex PCR, and TCRdb kept only the in-frame ones, dropping some. Here the sample spans 300,000 or so clones, 7% to 10% being singletons. The sequence derives from a man aged 30-40 years with type 1 diabetes. Input material: central memory CD4+ T cells from blood. This chain uses TRBV20-1 with TRBJ2-3; D remains ambiguous. DNA for the CDR3: TGCAGTGCCGCCTTAAATACGCAGTATTTT. This translates into CSAALNTQYF.